A selection of T cell receptor beta chains follows, all from one sample in a study of cytomegalovirus exposure and HLA in healthy donors. Sequencing was performed with immunoSEQ multiplex PCR; in TCRdb, only in-frame clones are kept and a portion is missing. Found here are some 120,000 clones, approximately 72% of them singletons; the top ten hold roughly 8.2%. The source material was PBMCs. The source is a woman aged 40 to 50 in good health and CMV-seropositive. CDR3s include the opening cysteine and the closing phenylalanine or tryptophan. D genes are given only for firm matches. Not every row has a clone size; where given, it reads once, few, many or a size class.

v_gene: TRBV7-9
abundance: -
j_gene: TRBJ1-1
d_gene: -
CDR3aa: CASSLGGGTEAFF
CDR3nt: TGTGCCAGCAGCTTAGGAGGGGGAACTGAAGCTTTCTTT

v_gene: TRBV6-5
abundance: -
j_gene: TRBJ1-2
d_gene: -
CDR3aa: CASSYYGQGYTF
CDR3nt: TGTGCCAGCAGTTACTATGGACAGGGCTACACCTTC

v_gene: TRBV2
abundance: -
j_gene: TRBJ1-1
d_gene: TRBD1
CDR3aa: CASSPGQGTEAFF
CDR3nt: TGTGCCAGCTCTCCGGGACAGGGCACTGAAGCTTTCTTT

v_gene: TRBV5-6
abundance: few
j_gene: TRBJ1-2
d_gene: -
CDR3aa: CASSLVGGSAVNYGYTF
CDR3nt: TGTGCCAGCAGCTTGGTAGGCGGGAGCGCGGTGAACTATGGCTACACCTTC

v_gene: TRBV5-1
abundance: few
j_gene: TRBJ2-7
d_gene: -
CDR3aa: CASSPGGDRLYEQYF
CDR3nt: TGCGCCAGCAGCCCCGGCGGGGACCGACTCTACGAGCAGTACTTC

v_gene: TRBV7-8
abundance: -
j_gene: TRBJ2-3
d_gene: -
CDR3aa: CASSFRDFQDTQYF
CDR3nt: TGTGCCAGCAGCTTTAGGGACTTTCAAGATACGCAGTATTTT

v_gene: TRBV5-1
abundance: few
j_gene: TRBJ1-4
d_gene: -
CDR3aa: CASSVGRGTNEKLFF
CDR3nt: TGCGCCAGCAGTGTAGGACGGGGAACTAATGAAAAACTGTTTTTT

v_gene: TRBV6-6
abundance: -
j_gene: TRBJ1-5
d_gene: -
CDR3aa: CASSISRNQPQHF
CDR3nt: TGTGCCAGCAGTATTAGTCGCAATCAGCCCCAGCATTTT

v_gene: TRBV5-1
abundance: many
j_gene: TRBJ1-1
d_gene: -
CDR3aa: CASSLWGRNTEAFF
CDR3nt: TGCGCCAGCAGCTTGTGGGGCAGGAACACTGAAGCTTTCTTT

v_gene: TRBV7-3
abundance: few
j_gene: TRBJ1-1
d_gene: -
CDR3aa: CASSPRWGGEAFF
CDR3nt: TGTGCCAGCAGCCCGCGTTGGGGGGGTGAAGCTTTCTTT

v_gene: TRBV7-6
abundance: few
j_gene: TRBJ1-1
d_gene: -
CDR3aa: CASSAAQGSHTEAFF
CDR3nt: TGTGCCAGCAGCGCAGCGCAGGGGAGTCACACTGAAGCTTTCTTT

v_gene: TRBV5-4
abundance: -
j_gene: TRBJ1-6
d_gene: -
CDR3aa: CASSPDSNSPLHF
CDR3nt: TGTGCCAGCAGCCCCGACAGTAATTCACCCCTCCACTTT

v_gene: TRBV4-1
abundance: -
j_gene: TRBJ1-5
d_gene: -
CDR3aa: CASSPGRDQPQHF
CDR3nt: TGCGCCAGCAGCCCAGGGAGGGATCAGCCCCAGCATTTT

v_gene: TRBV5-6
abundance: few
j_gene: TRBJ1-4
d_gene: TRBD1
CDR3aa: CASSSDRGDEKLFF
CDR3nt: TGTGCCAGCAGCTCGGACAGGGGCGATGAAAAACTGTTTTTT

v_gene: TRBV2
abundance: few
j_gene: TRBJ1-1
d_gene: -
CDR3aa: CASIRTDLNTEAFF
CDR3nt: TGTGCCAGCATCCGGACAGACCTGAACACTGAAGCTTTCTTT

v_gene: TRBV6-5
abundance: -
j_gene: TRBJ1-2
d_gene: TRBD1
CDR3aa: CASSLDRGGSYGYTF
CDR3nt: TGTGCCAGCAGCCTTGACAGGGGCGGGAGTTATGGCTACACCTTC

v_gene: TRBV29-1
abundance: few
j_gene: TRBJ2-5
d_gene: -
CDR3aa: CSVADSKETQYF
CDR3nt: TGCAGCGTGGCCGACAGCAAAGAGACCCAGTACTTC

v_gene: TRBV6-1
abundance: -
j_gene: TRBJ1-1
d_gene: -
CDR3aa: CASSGVVDWDLNTEAFF
CDR3nt: TGTGCCAGCAGTGGCGTGGTGGACTGGGATTTGAACACTGAAGCTTTCTTT

v_gene: TRBV10-3
abundance: few
j_gene: TRBJ1-1
d_gene: -
CDR3aa: CAISGDTEAFF
CDR3nt: TGTGCCATCAGTGGCGACACTGAAGCTTTCTTT

v_gene: TRBV7-8
abundance: -
j_gene: TRBJ2-5
d_gene: TRBD2
CDR3aa: CASSLVLAGETQYF
CDR3nt: TGTGCCAGCAGCTTAGTTCTAGCGGGGGAGACCCAGTACTTC

v_gene: TRBV10-2
abundance: once
j_gene: TRBJ1-4
d_gene: -
CDR3aa: CASSHNRESTNEKLFF
CDR3nt: TGCGCCAGCAGTCATAACAGGGAATCAACTAATGAAAAACTGTTTTTT

v_gene: TRBV7-2
abundance: -
j_gene: TRBJ2-3
d_gene: -
CDR3aa: CASSFQSADTQYF
CDR3nt: TGTGCCAGCAGCTTTCAATCGGCAGATACGCAGTATTTT

v_gene: TRBV10-3
abundance: few
j_gene: TRBJ1-4
d_gene: -
CDR3aa: CAISGRGLGNEKLFF
CDR3nt: TGTGCCATCAGTGGCAGGGGATTGGGTAATGAAAAACTGTTTTTT

v_gene: TRBV9
abundance: -
j_gene: TRBJ1-3
d_gene: -
CDR3aa: CASGERESGNTIYF
CDR3nt: TGTGCCAGTGGAGAGAGAGAGTCTGGAAACACCATATATTTT

v_gene: TRBV5-1
abundance: -
j_gene: TRBJ2-3
d_gene: TRBD1
CDR3aa: CASSYDRDGDTQYF
CDR3nt: TGCGCCAGCAGTTACGACAGGGATGGAGATACGCAGTATTTT

v_gene: TRBV6-5
abundance: -
j_gene: TRBJ1-1
d_gene: TRBD1
CDR3aa: CASSAQGAEAEAFF
CDR3nt: TGTGCCAGCAGTGCACAGGGGGCTGAGGCTGAAGCTTTCTTT

v_gene: TRBV4-2
abundance: few
j_gene: TRBJ1-2
d_gene: -
CDR3aa: CASSLDGSSYGYTF
CDR3nt: TGTGCCAGCAGCCTCGACGGGTCCTCCTATGGCTACACCTTC